One sample yielded the 13 T cell receptor beta chains listed below, sequenced in a study of blood T cell repertoires in COVID-19. The table came from immunoSEQ multiplex PCR; TCRdb's copy has only in-frame clones and leaves some out. The sample has about 220,000 clones, about four fifths seen once. The source material was peripheral blood. The receptors originated from a woman of 80 years or more with acute or convalescent COVID-19.

This chain connects TRBV2 to TRBJ1-2; tentatively, D is TRBD1 (6 bases). This CDR3 has 15 amino acids. Trimming pared 5 bases from V and 7 bases from J, leaving 20 bases between. Germline CDR1 reads SNHLY; CDR2 reads FYNNEI. CDR3 bases: TGTGCCAGCAGTCCGCTCTCGACAGGCCTCGGTGGCTACACCTTC. Protein product: CASSPLSTGLGGYTF.

The chain recombines TRBV5-1 with TRBJ2-1; D might be TRBD2 (7 bases). The germline V gene has CDR1 SGHRS and CDR2 YFSETQ. V lost 1 base and J 2 bases, leaving 16 bases between the germline ends. CDR3 size: 17 residues. CDR3: CASSLFGGGATYNEQFF. The CDR3 nucleotides are TGCGCCAGCAGCTTGTTCGGTGGGGGGGCCACCTACAATGAGCAGTTCTTC.

The chain is built from TRBV6-6 and TRBJ2-7, with 11 nucleotides matching TRBD1. The CDR3 has 15 amino acids. The germline CDR1 and CDR2 sequences are MNHNY and SVGAGI (reference sequence). J gave up 5 bases and V 5 bases, and 8 bases lay outside the gene matches. CDR3 DNA sequence: TGTGCCAGCAGTCCCTCCAGGGACAGGGGGGACGAGCAGTACTTC. This gives the protein CASSPSRDRGDEQYF.

The chain couples TRBV28 to TRBJ1-6, with TRBD1 as a possible D gene (5 bases). Germline loops: CDR1 MDHEN, CDR2 SYDVKM. The CDR3 runs to 15 residues. The V gene lost 3 bases and the J gene lost 4 bases, with 10 bases spanning the gap. The CDR3, as DNA: TGTGCCAGCAGTTTGATCCAGGGATATAATTCACCCCTCCACTTT. This codes for CASSLIQGYNSPLHF. Full variable domain (remainder filled in from reference TRBV28 and TRBJ1-6): DVKVTQSSRYLVKRTGEKVFLECVQDMDHENMFWYRQDPGLGLRLIYFSYDVKMKEKGDIPEGYSVSREKKERFSLILESASTNQTSMYLCASSLIQGYNSPLHFGNGTRLTVT.

Only a few counts were recorded for this clone. The chain joins TRBV27 to TRBJ1-2; TRBD1 is a possible D gene (5 bases). Trimming stripped 5 bases from V and 4 bases from J, with 26 bases between. Per the germline V gene, CDR1 is MNHEY and CDR2 is SMNVEV (reference sequence). This CDR3 is 18 amino acids long. CDR3 bases: TGTGCCAGCAGTAAGGTCTCCCAACGGGGCCCGGGGGGCTATGGCTACACCTTC. This encodes CASSKVSQRGPGGYGYTF.

Here the CDR3 reads CASIKNGGQPQHF. The DNA of the CDR3 is TGTGCCAGCATAAAGAACGGGGGTCAGCCCCAGCATTTT. The chain uses TRBV28 and TRBJ1-5; tentatively, D is TRBD1 (5 bases). V shed 7 bases and J shed 6 bases, with 13 bases lying between them. The CDR3 runs to 13 residues. Germline CDR1 reads MDHEN; CDR2 reads SYDVKM. Full variable domain (outside the CDR3, taken from reference TRBV28 and TRBJ1-5): DVKVTQSSRYLVKRTGEKVFLECVQDMDHENMFWYRQDPGLGLRLIYFSYDVKMKEKGDIPEGYSVSREKKERFSLILESASTNQTSMYLCASIKNGGQPQHFGDGTRLSIL.

This chain joins TRBV13 and TRBJ1-1; 7 nucleotides align to TRBD1. There are 15 residues in the CDR3. Trimming removed 4 bases from V and 5 bases from J; junction bases left unmatched: 10. Germline V gene data show CDR1 as PRHDT and CDR2 as FYEKMQ (reference sequence). The CDR3 here is CASSYSGYRGTEAFF. CDR3 nucleotides: TGTGCCAGCAGCTACTCGGGTTACAGGGGTACTGAAGCTTTCTTT. Together with reference TRBV13 and TRBJ1-1, the CDR3 gives the full variable domain: AAGVIQSPRHLIKEKRETATLKCYPIPRHDTVYWYQQGPGQDPQFLISFYEKMQSDKGSIPDRFSAQQFSDYHSELNMSSLELGDSALYFCASSYSGYRGTEAFFGQGTRLTVV.

The chain couples TRBV19 to TRBJ1-1, with TRBD1 matching 8 bases. The V segment lost 6 bases and the J segment 4 bases; nucleotides outside the gene matches: 4. Germline loops: CDR1 LNHDA, CDR2 SQIVND (reference sequence). The CDR3 is 13 amino acids. The CDR3 DNA reads as TGTGCCAGTAGCCAAACAGGGGGCACTGAAGCTTTCTTT. It translates to CASSQTGGTEAFF.

This clone turned up a few times. The chain recombines TRBV4-2 with TRBJ2-3; 14 bases map to TRBD2. There are 18 residues in the CDR3. Germline V gene sequence: CDR1 LGHNA, CDR2 YNFKEQ. After removal of 3 bases from V and 2 bases from J, the junction contained 7 bases not matched to a gene. The DNA for the CDR3 is TGTGCCAGCAGCCATCAGAGACTAGCGGGGGGGGCCACAGATACGCAGTATTTT. Its protein is CASSHQRLAGGATDTQYF.

This clone was counted only a few times. Sequence at one end of the junction differs from germline and may be a read error. The rearrangement joins TRBV20-1 to TRBJ1-2; weak D call: TRBD1 (6 bases). Germline CDR1 is DFQATT and CDR2 is SNEGSKA (reference sequence). The CDR3 runs to 11 residues. CDR3 in amino acids: CSAPDLAGTPF. The CDR3 bases are TGCAGTGCTCCTGATCTCGCCGGGACACCCTTC.

The chain combines TRBV25-1 with TRBJ1-6, with TRBD1 matching 8 bases. The CDR3 is 17 residues long. Germline V gene lookup returns CDR1 MGHDK and CDR2 SYGVNS. The V and J ends lost 3 bases and 0 bases, in that order; junction bases with no gene match: 4. The CDR3 DNA sequence: TGTGCCAGCAGTGATACAGGGGGAAGCTCCTATAATTCACCCCTCCACTTT. The encoded protein is CASSDTGGSSYNSPLHF.

The rearrangement uses TRBV12-3 or TRBV12-4 and TRBJ1-2; 7 bases map to TRBD1. The CDR3 is 12 residues long. With V trimmed by 5 bases and J by 5 bases, 2 bases remained unmatched. The CDR3 is CASSRQGYGYTF. The CDR3 coding sequence is TGTGCCAGCAGTCGACAGGGATATGGCTACACCTTC.

The rearrangement uses TRBV14 and TRBJ2-3, with 9 bases aligning to TRBD2. The CDR3 totals 17 residues. J was trimmed by 0 bases and V by 1 base; bases with no gene match: 5. The germline gives CDR1 SGHDN, CDR2 FVKESK. CDR3 in amino acids: CASSQVPSGVSTDTQYF. The CDR3 DNA follows: TGTGCCAGCAGCCAAGTCCCTAGCGGGGTGAGCACAGATACGCAGTATTTT.